This paragraph covers one TCR beta chain sequence. What this receptor recognizes is not known. It has no much larger one-base neighbor in the sample; base qualities were not kept. The data belong to a study of OX40 agonist ivuxolimab in advanced cancers. About the full investigation: Ivuxolimab, which targeted the costimulatory receptor OX40 (CD134), was an agonistic, fully human IgG2 monoclonal antibody. The purpose of peripheral TCRbeta sequencing was to test whether ivuxolimab changed TCR sequence diversity and led to clonal T-cell expansion. Three dose-escalation patients achieved partial responses, one with hepatocellular carcinoma and two with cutaneous melanoma. Intravenous ivuxolimab was administered to patients every 2 weeks at six dose levels: 0.01, 0.1, 0.3, 1.5, 3 and 10 mg/kg. The dose-escalation cohort was roughly 80% male with a mean age of about 54 years, ranging from 23 to 79. Of the roughly 50 dose-escalation patients, hepatocellular carcinoma was present in about 20, melanoma in roughly 15, renal cell carcinoma in 9 and head and neck cancer in 9. The paper covers the monotherapy dose-escalation part of the phase I ivuxolimab trial, which included N of about 50 patients. Patients were allowed to have had prior anti-PD-1, anti-PD-L1 or anti-CTLA-4 therapy, and approximately 37% of the dose-escalation patients had been treated with checkpoint inhibitors. Points the paper makes about the study in general: Clonal expansion of both CD4+ and CD8+ blood T cells was observed from baseline to week 6 at doses 0.1 to 3.0 mg/kg. Partial responders in the 0.1-3.0 mg/kg groups had among the lowest normalized peripheral clonal expansion, especially among CD8+ T cells. After ivuxolimab, more expanded clones were found on average in CD8+ T cells than in CD4+ T cells. Low levels of normalized T-cell clonal expansion were also shown by some nonresponding patients. Antigen specificity was not determined for the clonally expanded peripheral T cells.

Clipping removes 7 bases from V and 7 bases from J, with 13 as the unmatched junction base count. Including the terminal cysteine and phenylalanine, the CDR3 comprises 16 residues. The entry retains the CDR3 DNA only, 48 bases that are in frame from base 1. For CDR1 and CDR2, the germline V gene (reference sequence) lists LNHDA and SQIVND. The trial excluded patients who had a history of autoimmune disease or who were on systemic immunosuppression. Peripheral blood for TCR sequencing was drawn from every dose cohort at baseline, at cycle 4 day 1 and at cycle 7 day 1. The samples were drawn from a first-in-human, open-label, multicenter phase I dose-escalation trial of ivuxolimab. Adults with locally advanced or metastatic melanoma, renal cell, hepatocellular, or head and neck squamous cell carcinoma were enrolled in the trial. Before TCR sequencing, CD4+ T cells and CD8+ T cells were sorted from peripheral blood as separate populations.

To sequence the TCRbeta CDR3 region, genomic DNA was isolated from the sorted cells. TCRbeta CDR3 regions were sequenced using the immunoSEQ Assay. In its TCRdb copy, this immuneACCESS table keeps in-frame sequences only and misses some clones. Where compared with another copy, unresolved V genes explain less than half of these, and the others have no known cause. For this sample there are 40,000 to 50,000 clones; 80% to 90% appear just once. The top ten clonotypes cover around 10% of the sample. Sequenced here: CD4+ or CD8+ T cells sorted from blood, sampled in a trial of the OX40 agonist ivuxolimab. The receptor was derived from an adult with an advanced solid tumor such as melanoma, head and neck, liver or kidney cancer. The chain employs TRBV19 and TRBJ1-5, with 10 bases matching TRBD1. The nucleotide sequence is TGTGCCAGTACCCCGTACCGGGACAGGGGTAACCAGCCCCAGCATTTT. Translated, this gives CASTPYRDRGNQPQHF.